This record covers a single TCR beta chain. This sample is part of a study of T cell changes during pregnancy in multiple sclerosis. Here immunoSEQ multiplex PCR was the method, and the copy in TCRdb shows in-frame clones only, minus some. The sample holds 100,000 to 150,000 clones, approximately 95% seen once. V trimming: 6 bases; J trimming: 5 bases; junction bases outside the gene matches: 10. The germline gives CDR1 MNHNS, CDR2 SASEGT. The length of the CDR3 is 15 residues. Sequenced material: peripheral blood, taken before pregnancy. This chain uses TRBV6-1 with TRBJ2-7; 10 bases are a match to TRBD2. The origin of this receptor is a female donor with multiple sclerosis, enrolled in a pregnancy study. The CDR3 region has the DNA TGTGCCAGCAGGACTACTAGCGGGACATTCCACGAGCAGTACTTC. This translates into CASRTTSGTFHEQYF.